The entry below describes one T cell receptor (beta chain). Its antigen is undetermined. The source of the sample is a study of shared clonotypes between healthy human individuals. Study in general: Ranging from 18 to 49 in age, donors were two women and a few men.

This table comes from immunoSEQ multiplex PCR, and its TCRdb copy is limited to in-frame clones, with some not included. The sample records nearly 750,000 clones, 55% to 80% being singletons. Trimming pared 2 bases from V and 5 bases from J, leaving 1 base between. The CDR3 covers 11 residues. Germline values: CDR1 SGHAT, CDR2 FQDESV (reference sequence). Broader study findings: Against clonotypes common to all four donors, non-shared ones had lower generation probabilities. Investigators expected sequencing depth to affect clonotype sharing among donors. Even with large depth, rarefaction showed that sorted-subset sequencing was incomplete.

What was sequenced was memory CD4+ T cells sorted from blood. The subset denotes: CD45RA-negative fraction. This chain links TRBV11-1 with TRBJ2-1; D is unclear. The TCR was taken from a young woman in good health. The CDR3 here is CASSLHNEQFF. The CDR3 region has the DNA TGTGCCAGCAGCTTACACAATGAGCAGTTCTTC.